The 28 T cell receptor beta chains below were found in one sample sequenced in a study of T cells in Graves' hyperthyroidism and ophthalmopathy (dated by TCRdb to about 2019). The method was multiplex PCR. For sequencing, an Illumina HiSeq 2000 was employed. TCR beta CDR3 regions were amplified from RNA transcripts. For the first round of RT-PCR on the TCR CDR3, the HTBI primer set was used together with the Qiagen OneStep RT-PCR kit. TCRdb took the public reads, trimmed them with fastp at Q25, ran MiXCR for clone calling and kept in-frame beta chains. A single entry per CDR3 protein holds the most common genes and DNA from its merged rows. This sample has 450,000 to 700,000 distinct CDR3 sequences in its table, and under 60% of those were observed once. 15% to 20% of the sample belongs to the ten largest clones. Source material: peripheral blood or thyroid tissue (not recorded which). The source of these receptors is an adult woman with Graves' disease, either hyperthyroidism or ophthalmopathy (not recorded which).

This clonotype was recorded at least ten times. V usage is TRBV7-3 and J usage is TRBJ2-2, with no clear D. Trimming took off 1 base at V and 7 bases at J, with 10 bases between the two ends. Germline V gene sequence: CDR1 SGHTA, CDR2 FQGTGA. The CDR3 is made up of 14 amino acids. CDR3 loop: CASSLNGVNGELFF. DNA of the CDR3: TGTGCCAGCAGCTTAAATGGGGTGAACGGGGAGCTGTTTTTT.

J is TRBJ1-2 and V is TRBV7-2; the D is unclear. The CDR3 sequence is 12 residues long. The V end lost 6 bases, the J end lost 5 bases, and 10 bases lay between the germline ends. CDR1 is SGHTA, CDR2 FQGNSA, per germline. The CDR3 DNA reads as TGTGCCAGCAGTAGGGAGGGATATGGCTACACCTTC. Translation gives CASSREGYGYTF.

At least ten counts were recorded for this clonotype. In this CDR3 the conserved last residue, phenylalanine or tryptophan, is missing, so a read error is likely. No DNA is shown, since the ends of the CDR3 on it are uncertain; the CDR3 is the one TCRdb lists. The chain couples TRBV14 to TRBJ1-1; TRBD1 is the table's D call, not checked against the DNA. Germline V gene lookup returns CDR1 SGHDN and CDR2 FVKESK. Counting both end residues, the CDR3 totals 11 amino acids. The CDR3: CASSQAPSGFR.

The CDR3 nucleotides are TGTGCCAGCTCAGACAGGGAGGGACCCCAGCATTTT. Encoded protein: CASSDREGPQHF. The V and J genes are TRBV7-3 and TRBJ1-5; 7 bases are a match to TRBD1. This CDR3 has 12 residues. Trimming at V came to 8 bases and at J to 10 bases, leaving 8 bases not matched to a gene. The germline V gene has CDR1 SGHTA and CDR2 FQGTGA.

The chain has TRBV11-2 and TRBJ1-2; 9 nucleotides match TRBD1. Germline loops: CDR1 SGHAT, CDR2 FQNNGV. Trimming took 1 base from V and 7 from J; bases not matched to a gene: 7. This CDR3 contains 15 residues. DNA of the CDR3: TGTGCCAGCAGCTTAGGGACAGGGGCTTCGGGTGGCTACACCTTC. Its protein product is CASSLGTGASGGYTF. The entire variable domain, with the rest obtained from reference TRBV11-2 and TRBJ1-2, is as follows: EAGVAQSPRYKIIEKRQSVAFWCNPISGHATLYWYQQILGQGPKLLIQFQNNGVVDDSQLPKDRFSAERLKGVDSTLKIQPAKLEDSAVYLCASSLGTGASGGYTFGSGTRLTVV.

The V and J genes are TRBV7-2 and TRBJ2-7; D possibly uses TRBD1 or TRBD2 (6 bases each). Germline CDR1 SGHTA, CDR2 FQGNSA. The V end was cut by 2 bases, the J end by 0 bases, with 14 bases between. The CDR3 runs to 16 residues. CDR3 protein: CASSLKGGPSSYEQYF. DNA for the CDR3: TGTGCCAGCAGCTTAAAGGGGGGTCCTAGCTCCTACGAGCAGTACTTC. The full variable domain, its missing parts supplied by reference TRBV7-2 and TRBJ2-7, is GAGVSQSPSNKVTEKGKDVELRCDPISGHTALYWYRQSLGQGLEFLIYFQGNSAPDKSGLPSDRFSAERTGGSVSTLTIQRTQQEDSAVYLCASSLKGGPSSYEQYFGPGTRLTVT.

On this clonotype: A much larger clone lies one base from this, so it may be a read error. This chain connects TRBV5-4 to TRBJ1-1; D is unclear. CDR1 is SGHNT, CDR2 YYREEE, per germline (reference sequence). The CDR3 is made up of 14 amino acids. The DNA of the CDR3 is TGTGCCAGCAGCATCGAACTCACATCCCCTGAATCTTTCTTT. Encoded protein: CASSIELTSPESFF.

This clonotype was found many times. The gene calls are TRBV10-3 and TRBJ1-5, with D possibly being TRBD1 (6 bases). CDR1 and CDR2 (germline): ENHRY, SYGVKD. This CDR3 has 15 amino acids. The germline V and J ends were trimmed by 8 bases and 5 bases, with 19 bases remaining between them. The CDR3 nucleotides read TGTGCCATCTCGAGGGGGATAACAGATTATCAGCCCCAGCATTTT. Its translation: CAISRGITDYQPQHF.

Many counts were recorded for this clonotype. In DNA form, the CDR3 reads TGTGCCAGCACCCTGGGATTTTCCTACGAGCAGTACTTC. It translates to CASTLGFSYEQYF. J is TRBJ2-7 and V is TRBV28; D not resolved. CDR3 length equals 13 residues. The germline V and J ends were trimmed by 7 bases and 1 base, with 11 bases remaining between them. CDR1 and CDR2 from the germline V gene are MDHEN and SYDVKM.

This clonotype was found many times. In DNA, the CDR3 is TGCGCCAGCAGCTTGATACCAGGGGACCACTATGGCTACACCTTC. Translated, it gives CASSLIPGDHYGYTF. The chain combines TRBV5-1 with TRBJ1-2; TRBD1 might be the D (6 bases). CDR1 is SGHRS, CDR2 YFSETQ, per germline. The CDR3 extends over 15 amino acids. V was cut by 1 base and J by 3 bases, with 13 bases left in between.

This clonotype was detected ten times or more. The chain joins TRBV14 to TRBJ1-1, with 8 bases lining up with TRBD1. The germline V gene has CDR1 SGHDN and CDR2 FVKESK. The junction had 7 bases not matched to a gene; V was cut back by 5 bases and J by 5 bases. CDR3 size: 14 residues. CDR3 coding DNA: TGTGCCAGCAGCGAAACAGGGGGGGGAACTGAAGCTTTCTTT. Amino acids: CASSETGGGTEAFF.

The chain carries TRBV7-9 and TRBJ1-5; D might be TRBD1 (6 bases). With 2 bases removed from V and 9 bases from J, the gap between germline ends came to 20 bases. CDR3 size: 16 residues. Germline V gene lookup returns CDR1 SEHNR and CDR2 FQNEAQ (reference sequence). The CDR3 nucleotides read TGTGCCAGCAGCTTATCCTTCGGGGACATCCTGGCGCCCCAGCATTTT. This encodes CASSLSFGDILAPQHF.

This chain uses TRBV12-3 or TRBV12-4 with TRBJ2-7; D gene uncertain. The CDR3 covers 13 residues. V was pared by 7 bases and J by 3 bases, with 13 bases between. The CDR3 coding sequence is TGTGCCAGCAATAATGGCCGTAGCTACGAGCAGTACTTC. Its translation: CASNNGRSYEQYF.

This chain connects TRBV2 to TRBJ2-3; 11 nucleotides line up with TRBD2. V dropped 3 bases and J dropped 6; count of bases not matched to a gene: 14. Germline V CDR1 and CDR2: SNHLY, FYNNEI. CDR3 length equals 18 residues. CDR3 residues: CASSDASGRPYGLDTQYF. CDR3 sequence (DNA): TGTGCCAGCAGTGACGCTAGCGGGAGGCCCTACGGCTTGGATACGCAGTATTTT.

The table lists this clonotype with a few counts. Relative to the germline gene, one junction end is altered; a read error may explain this. Here the CDR3 DNA reads TGTGCCAGCAGCTTAGAACAGGGGGCCTGGAACACTGAAGCTTCCTTT. Protein: CASSLEQGAWNTEASF. The V and J genes are TRBV7-6 and TRBJ1-1; 9 nucleotides match TRBD1. CDR3 length: 16 amino acids. Germline V gene data show CDR1 as SGHVS and CDR2 as FNYEAQ.

This chain connects TRBV9 to TRBJ1-5; 9 bases align to TRBD1. The ends lost 3 bases at V and 0 bases at J; junction bases unmatched: 13. Per the germline V gene, CDR1 is SGDLS and CDR2 is YYNGEE. This CDR3 is 19 amino acids long. CDR3 amino acids: CASSGTGTGRQTSNQPQHF. The CDR3 DNA reads TGTGCCAGCAGCGGAACCGGGACAGGGCGCCAGACTAGCAATCAGCCCCAGCATTTT.

This clonotype is a singleton in its sample. The chain is built from TRBV20-1 and TRBJ1-3; D is ambiguous. The CDR3 is 16 amino acids. Trimming stripped 1 base from V and 7 bases from J, with 20 bases between. CDR1 DFQATT and CDR2 SNEGSKA come from the germline V gene (reference sequence). CDR3 in DNA: TGCAGTGCTAGAGCTCCGCGACTGAGCTCTTGGAACACCATATATTTT. Residues: CSARAPRLSSWNTIYF.

This clonotype appeared once. One junction end disagrees with the germline gene, perhaps due to a read error. The V gene is TRBV7-6, the J gene TRBJ1-1; D uncertain. The germline CDR1 and CDR2 sequences are SGHVS and FNYEAQ. The CDR3 extends over 13 amino acids. This CDR3 reads CASRTISNTEGFF. In nucleotides, the CDR3 is TGTGCCAGCAGGACTATCTCGAACACTGAAGGTTTCTTT.

CDR3 amino acids: CASSDPGTSGRHGELFF. The CDR3 nucleotides read TGTGCCAGCAGCGATCCCGGGACTAGCGGGAGGCACGGGGAGCTGTTTTTT. The chain combines TRBV7-8 with TRBJ2-2; TRBD2 matches at 15 bases. Germline CDR1 and CDR2: SGHVS and FQNEAQ. CDR3 length equals 17 residues. Losses at the gene ends were 5 bases for V and 7 bases for J; bases not matched to a gene: 8.

The sample holds many counts of this clonotype. The gene calls are TRBV7-3 and TRBJ2-2; a weak D match, TRBD1 (5 bases). Germline V gene data show CDR1 as SGHTA and CDR2 as FQGTGA. V lost 4 bases and J 7 bases, leaving 16 bases between the germline ends. The CDR3 contains 15 residues. CDR3 bases: TGTGCCAGCAGCTCCAACCCAGGGAATGTCGGGGAGCTGTTTTTT. Residues: CASSSNPGNVGELFF.

This clonotype has ten or more counts. The genes are TRBV12-3 or TRBV12-4 and TRBJ1-1, with 9 bases fitting TRBD1. The CDR3 length is 13 residues. The V segment lost 4 bases and the J segment 11 bases; nucleotides outside the gene matches: 8. The CDR3 reads CASSWGQGLRAFF. The CDR3 bases are TGTGCCAGCAGTTGGGGACAGGGCCTGAGGGCTTTCTTT.

This chain links TRBV7-2 with TRBJ1-6, with 7 nucleotides matching TRBD1. The CDR3 consists of 15 residues. The V and J ends lost 5 bases and 6 bases, in that order; junction bases with no gene match: 7. Looked up from germline, CDR1 is SGHTA and CDR2 is FQGNSA. CDR3 sequence (DNA): TGTGCCAGCAGCCCAGGACAGGAGCGTAATTCACCCCTCCACTTT. Amino acid sequence: CASSPGQERNSPLHF.

In its sample, this clonotype was seen a few times. The chain joins TRBV9 to TRBJ1-2, with D possibly TRBD1 on 6 matching bases. The germline V and J ends were trimmed by 0 bases and 6 bases, with 18 bases remaining between them. The germline gives CDR1 SGDLS, CDR2 YYNGEE. The CDR3 runs to 16 residues. The CDR3 DNA reads TGTGCCAGCAGCGTAGAGGCGGGGCAGGGGCGTCATGGCTACACCTTC. Amino acids: CASSVEAGQGRHGYTF.

The chain is built from TRBV5-1 and TRBJ1-1; tentatively, D is TRBD1 (5 bases). The CDR3 length is 14 residues. The V end lost 4 bases, the J end lost 5 bases, and 15 bases lay between the germline ends. CDR1 is SGHRS, CDR2 YFSETQ, per germline. CDR3 in amino acids: CASSGGVVGTEAFF. The CDR3 DNA follows: TGCGCCAGCAGCGGAGGGGTGGTCGGGACTGAAGCTTTCTTT.

This clonotype was detected only once. The chain recombines TRBV29-1 with TRBJ2-2, with D possibly being TRBD2 (6 bases). CDR1 and CDR2 from the germline V gene are SQVTM and ANQGSEA. V lost 3 bases, J lost 7 bases, and 9 bases lay in between. This CDR3 has 12 amino acids. The CDR3 is CSVDGGGGELFF. CDR3 coding DNA: TGCAGCGTTGATGGGGGAGGCGGGGAGCTGTTTTTT.

This clonotype was observed at least ten times. V gene TRBV25-1 combines with J gene TRBJ2-2; D is undetermined. Germline assignment: CDR1 MGHDK and CDR2 SYGVNS. The CDR3 covers 15 residues. Trimming pared 6 bases from V and 8 bases from J, leaving 19 bases between. CDR3 DNA sequence: TGTGCCAGCAGCGACCCCGGCAGCCTCTTAGGGGAGCTGTTTTTT. Protein: CASSDPGSLLGELFF.

This chain joins TRBV15 and TRBJ2-5; 7 bases align to TRBD2. The germline gives CDR1 LNHNV, CDR2 YYDKDF (reference sequence). The trim removed 3 bases at V and 2 bases at J, leaving 9 bases unmatched. This CDR3 is 16 amino acids long. DNA for the CDR3: TGTGCCACCAGCAGTTTACGGGGGGAAAAACAAGAGACCCAGTACTTC. It specifies CATSSLRGEKQETQYF. The full variable domain, with the rest looked up from reference TRBV15 and TRBJ2-5, is DAMVIQNPRYQVTQFGKPVTLSCSQTLNHNVMYWYQQKSSQAPKLLFHYYDKDFNNEADTPDNFQSRRPNTSFCFLDIRSPGLGDTAMYLCATSSLRGEKQETQYFGPGTRLLVL.

The sample holds one count of this clonotype. The rearrangement uses TRBV7-3 and TRBJ1-1; tentatively, D is TRBD1 (6 bases). Deletions cut 8 bases from V and 4 bases from J, with 14 bases between. The CDR3 has 13 amino acids. Germline assignment: CDR1 SGHTA and CDR2 FQGTGA. CDR3 DNA sequence: TGTGCCAGCTTAGCGGCAGGGGTCACTGAAGCTTTCTTT. Amino acids: CASLAAGVTEAFF.